Shown below are 6 T cell receptor beta chains from a single sample sequenced in a study of human T cells and chemical hapten exposure. This sample's time point: healthy volunteer bleed at 6 weeks. From whole blood left unfractionated, total RNA was extracted. TCRdb re-derived calls from the RACE reads in MiXCR, one entry per CDR3 protein. The table includes around 80,000 distinct CDR3 sequences, roughly 8.7% detected once. The sample taken for sequencing was whole blood. The receptors originated from a male donor in good health. Some clones in this sample may be carry-over from other donors' samples.

This clonotype turned up a few times. The V gene is TRBV12-3 or TRBV12-4, the J gene TRBJ2-5, with D hard to call. Trimming removed 7 bases from V and 0 bases from J, with 12 bases in between. This CDR3 has 14 residues. CDR3 coding DNA: TGTGCCAGCACCCCCGGCGGAAACCAAGAGACCCAGTACTTC. It yields the protein CASTPGGNQETQYF.

The chain links TRBV6-5 to TRBJ1-1; D ambiguous. The CDR3 runs 13 residues. CDR1 is MNHEY and CDR2 is SVGAGI in the germline V gene. V lost 2 bases and J 2 bases, leaving 6 bases between the germline ends. CDR3 nucleotides: TGTGCCAGCAGTTACCACAGAAACACTGAAGCTTTCTTT. Translating gives CASSYHRNTEAFF.

The CDR3: CATSRRQGTYEQYF. In nucleotides, the CDR3 is TGTGCCACCAGCCGTCGACAGGGAACCTACGAGCAGTACTTC. The rearrangement links TRBV15 to TRBJ2-7; 7 bases align to TRBD1. This CDR3 region has 14 residues. J gave up 2 bases and V 5 bases, and 6 bases lay outside the gene matches. Looked up from germline, CDR1 is LNHNV and CDR2 is YYDKDF (reference sequence).

This clonotype has only a few counts. The V gene is TRBV27, the J gene TRBJ2-3, with D perhaps matching TRBD2 (7 bases). This CDR3 spans 17 amino acids. The germline gives CDR1 MNHEY, CDR2 SMNVEV (reference sequence). V dropped 4 bases and J dropped 3 bases, with 20 bases sitting between them. The DNA of the CDR3 is TGTGCCAGCAGTTCCCCCGGGAGGAGGGGGGGGACAGATACGCAGTATTTT. This encodes CASSSPGRRGGTDTQYF.

There are many counts of this clonotype. The chain recombines TRBV4-1 with TRBJ2-1, with 9 bases matching TRBD2. The J segment lost 7 bases and the V segment lost 6 bases, leaving 7 bases of the junction unmatched. Germline loops: CDR1 MGHRA, CDR2 YSYEKL. The CDR3 spans 14 residues. The CDR3: CASSLREGGNEQFF. The CDR3 region has the DNA TGCGCCAGCAGTTTGCGGGAGGGGGGGAATGAGCAGTTCTTC.

The V call is TRBV24-1, the J call TRBJ2-7; no reliable D call. V lost 4 bases and J 10 bases, leaving 19 bases between the germline ends. Germline loops: CDR1 KGHDR, CDR2 SFDVKD. The CDR3 contains 14 residues. Here the CDR3 DNA reads TGTGCCACCAGTGAACCCTACGCCGAGTACGGTCAGTACTTC. Encoded protein: CATSEPYAEYGQYF.